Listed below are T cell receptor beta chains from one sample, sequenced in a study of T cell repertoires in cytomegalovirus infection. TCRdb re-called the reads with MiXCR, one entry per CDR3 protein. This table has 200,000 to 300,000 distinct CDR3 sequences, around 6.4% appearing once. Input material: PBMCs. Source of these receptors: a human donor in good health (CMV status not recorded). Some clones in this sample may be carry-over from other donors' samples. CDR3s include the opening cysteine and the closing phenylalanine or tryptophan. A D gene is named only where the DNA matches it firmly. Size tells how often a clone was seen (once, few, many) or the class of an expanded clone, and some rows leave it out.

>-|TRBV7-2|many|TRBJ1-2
CASSPDTAYGYTF
TGTGCCAGCAGCCCGGACACCGCCTATGGCTACACCTTC
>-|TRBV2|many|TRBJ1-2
CASRSGPVYGYTF
TGTGCCAGCAGATCCGGGCCAGTCTATGGCTACACCTTC
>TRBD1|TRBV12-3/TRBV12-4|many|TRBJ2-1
CASSPQTGWVYNEQFF
TGTGCCAGCAGCCCTCAGACAGGGTGGGTCTACAATGAGCAGTTCTTC
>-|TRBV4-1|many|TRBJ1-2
CASSQGRYYGYTF
TGCGCCAGCAGCCAAGGACGCTACTATGGCTACACCTTC
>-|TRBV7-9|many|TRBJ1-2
CASSLAGREGGYTF
TGTGCCAGCAGCTTAGCCGGGCGCGAAGGTGGCTACACCTTC
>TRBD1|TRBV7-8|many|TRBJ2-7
CASSFPLTGQGQQYF
TGTGCCAGCAGCTTCCCCCTAACGGGACAGGGCCAGCAGTACTTC
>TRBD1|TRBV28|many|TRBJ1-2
CASSPIPADRRAIGYTF
TGTGCCAGCAGCCCAATACCCGCGGACAGGAGAGCTATAGGCTACACCTTC
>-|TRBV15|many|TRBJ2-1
CATSSTRYNEQFF
TGTGCCACCAGCAGTACTAGGTACAATGAGCAGTTCTTC
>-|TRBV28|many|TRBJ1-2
CASSTRPDGYTF
TGTGCCAGCAGTACCCGCCCCGATGGCTACACCTTC
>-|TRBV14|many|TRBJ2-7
CASSQSGTDRINRIVQYF
TGTGCCAGCAGCCAATCCGGGACGGACCGAATCAATCGTATCGTGCAGTACTTC
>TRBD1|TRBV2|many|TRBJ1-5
CASRPTGMGQPQHF
TGTGCCAGCAGGCCGACAGGGATGGGTCAGCCCCAGCATTTT
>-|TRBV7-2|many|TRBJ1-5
CASSFGNQPQHF
TGTGCCAGCAGCTTCGGCAATCAGCCCCAGCATTTT
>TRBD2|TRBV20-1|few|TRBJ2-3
CSAGGLAGASTDTQYF
TGCAGTGCGGGGGGACTAGCGGGGGCTAGCACAGATACGCAGTATTTT
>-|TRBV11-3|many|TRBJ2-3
CASSVGRSTDTQYF
TGTGCCAGCAGCGTCGGACGGAGCACAGATACGCAGTATTTT
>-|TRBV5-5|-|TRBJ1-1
CASSLAPRGAEAFF
TGTGCCAGCAGCCTAGCTCCTCGAGGGGCTGAAGCTTTCTTT
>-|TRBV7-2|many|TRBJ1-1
CASSSTGGNTEAFF
TGTGCCAGCAGCTCGACAGGCGGAAACACTGAAGCTTTCTTT
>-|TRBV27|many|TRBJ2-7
CASRWSGLANEQYF
TGTGCCAGCAGATGGTCGGGACTCGCCAACGAGCAGTACTTC
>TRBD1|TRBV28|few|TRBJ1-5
CASSPWAGGISNQPQHF
TGTGCCAGCAGCCCATGGGCAGGGGGAATCAGCAATCAGCCCCAGCATTTT
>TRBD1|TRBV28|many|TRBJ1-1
CASRLLSGGRVTEAFF
TGTGCCAGCAGGCTGCTATCAGGGGGGCGAGTCACTGAAGCTTTCTTT
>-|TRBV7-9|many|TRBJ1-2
CASSPPIGHGNYGYTF
TGTGCCAGCAGTCCCCCCATCGGACATGGAAACTATGGCTACACCTTC
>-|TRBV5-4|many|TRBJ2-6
CASSLASGISGANVLTF
TGTGCCAGCAGCTTGGCATCCGGCATCTCTGGGGCCAACGTCCTGACTTTC
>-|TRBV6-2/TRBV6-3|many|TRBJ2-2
CASSYSGPITGELFF
TGTGCCAGCAGTTACTCGGGGCCCATCACCGGGGAGCTGTTTTTT
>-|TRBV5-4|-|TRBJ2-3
CASSLVSGLADTQYF
TGTGCCAGCAGCTTAGTATCTGGACTGGCAGATACGCAGTATTTT
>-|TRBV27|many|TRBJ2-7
CASSLFSGVSLSYEQYF
TGTGCCAGCAGTTTATTTTCGGGGGTAAGCTTGTCTTACGAGCAGTACTTC
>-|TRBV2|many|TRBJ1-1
CATARDPGVTEAFF
TGTGCCACAGCCCGGGACCCGGGCGTCACTGAAGCTTTCTTT
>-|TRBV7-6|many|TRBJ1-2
CASSLGRNPYGYTF
TGTGCCAGCAGCTTAGGTCGGAATCCTTATGGCTACACCTTC
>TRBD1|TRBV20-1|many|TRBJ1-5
CSAPPGQYNQPQHF
TGCAGTGCACCTCCGGGACAGTACAATCAGCCCCAGCATTTT
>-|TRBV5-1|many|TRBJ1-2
CASSFDTGGTFNYGYTF
TGCGCCAGCAGCTTCGACACCGGAGGAACTTTTAACTATGGCTACACCTTC
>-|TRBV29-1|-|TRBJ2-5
CSGLDPNTQETQYF
TGCAGCGGACTAGATCCTAACACACAAGAGACCCAGTACTTC
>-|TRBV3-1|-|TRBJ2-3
CASSPGLGMTDTQYF
TGTGCCAGCAGCCCAGGGCTGGGTATGACAGATACGCAGTATTTT
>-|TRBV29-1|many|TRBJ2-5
CSVHTTAIQETQYF
TGCAGCGTGCACACGACTGCGATCCAAGAGACCCAGTACTTC
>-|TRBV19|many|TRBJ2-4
CASGTGNGENIQYF
TGTGCCAGTGGTACAGGGAATGGCGAAAACATTCAGTACTTC
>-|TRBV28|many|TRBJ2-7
CASSSTGWLYEQYF
TGTGCCAGCAGTTCAACGGGGTGGCTCTACGAGCAGTACTTC
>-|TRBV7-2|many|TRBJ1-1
CASSLEGQETEAFF
TGTGCCAGCAGCTTAGAGGGGCAGGAGACTGAAGCTTTCTTT
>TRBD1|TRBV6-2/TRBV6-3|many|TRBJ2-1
CASSYPSGQGAHNEQFF
TGTGCCAGCAGTTACCCTTCGGGACAGGGGGCCCACAATGAGCAGTTCTTC
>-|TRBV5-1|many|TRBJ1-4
CASSSTGLGGGKEKLFF
TGCGCCAGCAGCTCAACCGGATTAGGAGGGGGGAAAGAAAAACTGTTTTTT
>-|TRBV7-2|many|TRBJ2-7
CASSLWLGITYEQYF
TGTGCCAGCAGCTTGTGGCTGGGGATCACCTACGAGCAGTACTTC
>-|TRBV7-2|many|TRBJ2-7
CASSSRTDPYEQYF
TGTGCCAGCAGCTCCCGGACGGATCCCTACGAGCAGTACTTC
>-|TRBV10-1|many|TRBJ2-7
CASSEGTQVQEQYF
TGCGCCAGCAGTGAGGGGACCCAGGTCCAAGAGCAGTACTTC
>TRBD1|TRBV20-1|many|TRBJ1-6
CSASRQGDSPLHF
TGCAGTGCGTCTCGGCAGGGGGATTCACCCCTCCACTTT
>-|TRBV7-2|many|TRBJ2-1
CASSPGRGSYNEQFF
TGTGCCAGCAGCCCGGGGAGGGGGAGCTACAATGAGCAGTTCTTC
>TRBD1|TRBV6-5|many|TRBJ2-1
CASSSQGTGTGVQQFF
TGTGCCAGCAGTTCCCAAGGGACAGGGACCGGGGTTCAGCAGTTCTTC